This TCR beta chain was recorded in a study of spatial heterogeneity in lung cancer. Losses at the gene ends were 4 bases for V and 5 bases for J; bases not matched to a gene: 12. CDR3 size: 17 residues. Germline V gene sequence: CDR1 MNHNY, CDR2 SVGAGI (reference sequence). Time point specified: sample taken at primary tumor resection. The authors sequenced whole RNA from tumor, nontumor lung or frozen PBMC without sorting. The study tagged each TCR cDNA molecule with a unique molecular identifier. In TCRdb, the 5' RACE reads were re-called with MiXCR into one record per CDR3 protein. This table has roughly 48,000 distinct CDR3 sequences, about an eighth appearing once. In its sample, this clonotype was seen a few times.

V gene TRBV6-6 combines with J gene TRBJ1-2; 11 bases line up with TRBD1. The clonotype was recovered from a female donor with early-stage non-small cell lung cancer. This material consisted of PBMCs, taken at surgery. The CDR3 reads CASSLRTGGPVRYGYTF. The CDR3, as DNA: TGTGCCAGCAGTTTGAGGACAGGGGGCCCTGTTCGTTATGGCTACACCTTC.